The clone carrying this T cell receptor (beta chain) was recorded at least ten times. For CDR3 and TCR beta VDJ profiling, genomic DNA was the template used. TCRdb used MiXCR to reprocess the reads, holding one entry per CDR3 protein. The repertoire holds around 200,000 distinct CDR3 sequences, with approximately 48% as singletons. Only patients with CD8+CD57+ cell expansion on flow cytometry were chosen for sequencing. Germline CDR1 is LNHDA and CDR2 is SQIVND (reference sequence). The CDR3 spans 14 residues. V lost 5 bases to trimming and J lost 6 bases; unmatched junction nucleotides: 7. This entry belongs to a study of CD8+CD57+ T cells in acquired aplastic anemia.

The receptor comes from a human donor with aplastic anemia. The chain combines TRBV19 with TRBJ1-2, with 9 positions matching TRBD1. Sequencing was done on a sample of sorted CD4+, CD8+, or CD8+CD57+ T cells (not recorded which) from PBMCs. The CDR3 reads CASSSSGTGHGYTF. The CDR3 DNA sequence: TGTGCCAGTAGTTCCTCCGGGACAGGGCATGGCTACACCTTC.